This TCR beta chain comes out of a study of cytomegalovirus exposure and HLA in healthy donors. The study ran its PCR with 60 Vbeta and 13 Jbeta primers. Only in-frame clones appear in the TCRdb table, and some are missing; sequencing was by immunoSEQ multiplex PCR. The table includes about 170,000 clones, around 75% detected once. CDR3 length: 16 residues. Germline lookup yields CDR1 SGHAT and CDR2 FQNNGV. Deletions cut 1 base from V and 2 bases from J, with 12 bases between. Sequenced: PBMCs. V usage is TRBV11-2 and J usage is TRBJ2-1; TRBD1 might be the D (6 bases). This receptor was obtained from a male donor in good health and CMV-seronegative. The CDR3 sequence is CASSLGQGSAYNEQFF. The CDR3 DNA reads as TGTGCCAGCAGCTTAGGGCAGGGGAGTGCCTACAATGAGCAGTTCTTC.